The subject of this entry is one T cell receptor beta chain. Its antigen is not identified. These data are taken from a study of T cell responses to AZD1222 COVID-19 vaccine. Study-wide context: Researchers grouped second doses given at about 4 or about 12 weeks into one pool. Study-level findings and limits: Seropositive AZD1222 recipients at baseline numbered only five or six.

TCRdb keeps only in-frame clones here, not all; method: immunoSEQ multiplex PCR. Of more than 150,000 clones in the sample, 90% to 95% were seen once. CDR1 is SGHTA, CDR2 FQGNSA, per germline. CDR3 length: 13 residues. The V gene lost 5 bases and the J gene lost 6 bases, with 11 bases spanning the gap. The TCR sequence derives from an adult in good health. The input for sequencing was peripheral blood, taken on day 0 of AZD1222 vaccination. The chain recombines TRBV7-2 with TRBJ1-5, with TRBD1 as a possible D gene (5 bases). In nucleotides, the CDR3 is TGTGCCAGCAGCCGGGGACCGATTCAGCCCCAGCATTTT. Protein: CASSRGPIQPQHF.